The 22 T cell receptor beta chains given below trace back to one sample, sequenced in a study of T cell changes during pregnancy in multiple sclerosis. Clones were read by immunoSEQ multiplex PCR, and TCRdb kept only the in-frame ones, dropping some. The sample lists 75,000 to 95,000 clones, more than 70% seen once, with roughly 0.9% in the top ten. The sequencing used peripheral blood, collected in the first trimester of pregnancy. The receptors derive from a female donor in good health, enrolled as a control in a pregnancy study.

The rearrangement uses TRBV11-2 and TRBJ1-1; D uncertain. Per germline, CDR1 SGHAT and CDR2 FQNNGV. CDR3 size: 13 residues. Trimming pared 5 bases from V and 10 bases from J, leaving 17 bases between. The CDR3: CASSTRAPRGAFF. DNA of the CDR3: TGTGCCAGCAGCACCCGGGCCCCACGGGGAGCTTTCTTT.

DNA for the CDR3: TGTGCCAGTAGGGACAGGGTCGGGGAGCTGTTTTTT. Translation: CASRDRVGELFF. The genes are TRBV19 and TRBJ2-2, with 8 bases that match TRBD1. This CDR3 has 12 amino acids. Germline V lookup: CDR1 LNHDA, CDR2 SQIVND (reference sequence). V shed 6 bases and J 7 bases; nucleotides not matched to a gene: 1.

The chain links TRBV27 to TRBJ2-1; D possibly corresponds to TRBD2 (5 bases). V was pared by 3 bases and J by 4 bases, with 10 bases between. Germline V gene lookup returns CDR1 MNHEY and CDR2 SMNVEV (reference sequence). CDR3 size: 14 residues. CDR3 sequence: CASSFRGRYNEQFF. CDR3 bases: TGTGCCAGCAGTTTTCGGGGAAGGTACAATGAGCAGTTCTTC.

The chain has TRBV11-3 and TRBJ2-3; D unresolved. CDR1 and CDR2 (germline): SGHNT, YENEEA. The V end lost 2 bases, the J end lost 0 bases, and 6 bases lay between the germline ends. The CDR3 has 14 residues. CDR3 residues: CASSLSQSTDTQYF. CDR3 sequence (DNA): TGTGCCAGCAGCTTATCCCAGAGCACAGATACGCAGTATTTT.

CDR3 protein: CASSPSDSLYGYTF. CDR3 in DNA: TGTGCCAGCTCACCATCCGACAGTCTCTATGGCTACACCTTC. This chain connects TRBV18 to TRBJ1-2; maybe TRBD1 (5 bases). V was cut by 2 bases and J by 4 bases, with 11 bases left in between. CDR3 size: 14 residues. Germline CDR1 KGHSH, CDR2 LQKENI.

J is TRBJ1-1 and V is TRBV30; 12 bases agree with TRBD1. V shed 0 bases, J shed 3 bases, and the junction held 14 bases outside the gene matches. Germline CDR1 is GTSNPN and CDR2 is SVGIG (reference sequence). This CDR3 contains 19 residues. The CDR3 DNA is TGTGCCTGGAGTGTCTTTTGGCCCGGGACAGGGGGCGCCGACACTGAAGCTTTCTTT. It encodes CAWSVFWPGTGGADTEAFF.

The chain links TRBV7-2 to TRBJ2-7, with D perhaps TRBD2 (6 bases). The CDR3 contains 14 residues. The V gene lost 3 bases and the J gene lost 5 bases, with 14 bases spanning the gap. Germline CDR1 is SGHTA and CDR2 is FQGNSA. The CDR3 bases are TGTGCCAGCAGCTTCCGCGGGGTGATCAACGAGCAGTACTTC. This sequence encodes CASSFRGVINEQYF.

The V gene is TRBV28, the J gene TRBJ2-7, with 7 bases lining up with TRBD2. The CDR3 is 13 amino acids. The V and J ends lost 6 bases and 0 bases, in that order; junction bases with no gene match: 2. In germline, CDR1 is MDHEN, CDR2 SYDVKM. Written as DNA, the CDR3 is TGTGCCAGCAGACGCGGGGGCTCCTACGAGCAGTACTTC. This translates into CASRRGGSYEQYF.

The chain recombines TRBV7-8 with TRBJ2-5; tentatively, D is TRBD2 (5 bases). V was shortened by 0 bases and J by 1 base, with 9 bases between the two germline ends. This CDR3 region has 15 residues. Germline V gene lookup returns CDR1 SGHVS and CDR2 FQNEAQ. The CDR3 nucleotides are TGTGCCAGCAGCTTAGCGCGGGCTAGCCAAGAGACCCAGTACTTC. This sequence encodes CASSLARASQETQYF. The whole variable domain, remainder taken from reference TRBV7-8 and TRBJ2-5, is GAGVSQSPRYKVAKRGQDVALRCDPISGHVSLFWYQQALGQGPEFLTYFQNEAQLDKSGLPSDRFFAERPEGSVSTLKIQRTQQEDSAVYLCASSLARASQETQYFGPGTRLLVL.

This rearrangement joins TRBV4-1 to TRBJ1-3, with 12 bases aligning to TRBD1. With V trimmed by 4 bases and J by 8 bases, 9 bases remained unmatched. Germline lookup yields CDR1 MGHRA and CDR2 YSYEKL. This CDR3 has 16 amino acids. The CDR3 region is CASSLRDRGLSDTIYF. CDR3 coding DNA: TGCGCCAGCAGCCTCCGGGACAGGGGGCTTTCGGACACCATATATTTT.

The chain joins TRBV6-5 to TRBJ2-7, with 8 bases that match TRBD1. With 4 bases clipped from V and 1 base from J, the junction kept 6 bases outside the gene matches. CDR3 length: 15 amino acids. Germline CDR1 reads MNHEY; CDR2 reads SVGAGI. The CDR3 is CASSSLGDRSYEQYF. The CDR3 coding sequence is TGTGCCAGCAGTTCCCTCGGGGACAGGTCCTACGAGCAGTACTTC.

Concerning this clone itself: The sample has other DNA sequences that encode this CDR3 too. The DNA of the CDR3 is TGTGCCAGCAGCCCGGGACAGAACTATGGCTACACCTTC. It codes for CASSPGQNYGYTF. The chain has TRBV7-9 and TRBJ1-2; 7 bases line up with TRBD1. V lost 5 bases and J lost 2; bases outside the gene matches: 2. Germline V gives CDR1 SEHNR, CDR2 FQNEAQ (reference sequence). CDR3 length: 13 amino acids. The complete variable domain, with remaining parts taken from reference TRBV7-9 and TRBJ1-2, reads DTGVSQNPRHKITKRGQNVTFRCDPISEHNRLYWYRQTLGQGPEFLTYFQNEAQLEKSRLLSDRFSAERPKGSFSTLEIQRTEQGDSAMYLCASSPGQNYGYTFGSGTRLTVV.

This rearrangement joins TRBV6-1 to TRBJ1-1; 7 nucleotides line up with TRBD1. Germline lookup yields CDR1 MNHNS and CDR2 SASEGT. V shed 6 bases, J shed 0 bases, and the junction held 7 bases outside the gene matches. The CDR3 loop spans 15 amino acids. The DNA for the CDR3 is TGTGCCAGCAGAAAAGGGGGCGTCATGAACACTGAAGCTTTCTTT. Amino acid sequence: CASRKGGVMNTEAFF.

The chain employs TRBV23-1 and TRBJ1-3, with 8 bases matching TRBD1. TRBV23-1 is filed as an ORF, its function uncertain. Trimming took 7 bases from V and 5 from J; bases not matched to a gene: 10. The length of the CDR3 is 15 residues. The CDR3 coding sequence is TGCGCCAGCATCTGGAGGGGACAGGAGAGAAACACCATATATTTT. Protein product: CASIWRGQERNTIYF.

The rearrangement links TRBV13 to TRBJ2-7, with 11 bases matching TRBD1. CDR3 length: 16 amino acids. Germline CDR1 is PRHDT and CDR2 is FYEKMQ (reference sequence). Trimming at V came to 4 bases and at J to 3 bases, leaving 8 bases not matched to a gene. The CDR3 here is CASSSITGTGGYEQYF. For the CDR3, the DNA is TGTGCCAGCAGCTCTATAACCGGGACAGGGGGCTACGAGCAGTACTTC. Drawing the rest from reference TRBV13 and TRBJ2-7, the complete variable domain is AAGVIQSPRHLIKEKRETATLKCYPIPRHDTVYWYQQGPGQDPQFLISFYEKMQSDKGSIPDRFSAQQFSDYHSELNMSSLELGDSALYFCASSSITGTGGYEQYFGPGTRLTVT.

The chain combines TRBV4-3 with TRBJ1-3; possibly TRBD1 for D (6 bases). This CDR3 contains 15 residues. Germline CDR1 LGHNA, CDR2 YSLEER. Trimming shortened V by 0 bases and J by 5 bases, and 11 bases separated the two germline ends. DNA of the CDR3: TGCGCCAGCAGCCAAGATTCGAGGGGGAGAAACACCATATATTTT. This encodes CASSQDSRGRNTIYF.

The CDR3 coding sequence is TGTGCCAGCAGCCTGAACCGGGACAGGGGGCGGCAGTTCTTC. Translating gives CASSLNRDRGRQFF. The rearrangement joins TRBV11-2 to TRBJ2-1, with TRBD1 matching 12 bases. Trimming took 5 bases from V and 12 from J; bases not matched to a gene: 8. CDR1 and CDR2 from the germline V gene are SGHAT and FQNNGV. This CDR3 region has 14 residues.

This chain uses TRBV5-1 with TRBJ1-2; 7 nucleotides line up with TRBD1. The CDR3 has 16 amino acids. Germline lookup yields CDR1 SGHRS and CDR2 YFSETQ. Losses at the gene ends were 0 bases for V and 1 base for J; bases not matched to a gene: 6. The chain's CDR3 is CASSLEGGAGNYGYTF. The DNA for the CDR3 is TGCGCCAGCAGCTTGGAAGGGGGCGCTGGTAACTATGGCTACACCTTC.

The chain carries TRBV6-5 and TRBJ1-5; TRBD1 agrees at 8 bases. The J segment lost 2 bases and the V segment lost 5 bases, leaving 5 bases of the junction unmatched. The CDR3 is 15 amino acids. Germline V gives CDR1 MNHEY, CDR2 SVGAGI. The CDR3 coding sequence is TGTGCCAGCAGTACAGGGGGGGCGGGCAATCAGCCCCAGCATTTT. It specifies CASSTGGAGNQPQHF.

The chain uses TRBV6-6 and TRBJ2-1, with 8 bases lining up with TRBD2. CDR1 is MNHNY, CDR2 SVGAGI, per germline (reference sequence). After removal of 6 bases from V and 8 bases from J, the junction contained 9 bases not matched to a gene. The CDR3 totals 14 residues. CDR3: CASSLSGTWDEQFF. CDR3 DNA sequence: TGTGCCAGCAGCCTTAGCGGGACTTGGGATGAGCAGTTCTTC.

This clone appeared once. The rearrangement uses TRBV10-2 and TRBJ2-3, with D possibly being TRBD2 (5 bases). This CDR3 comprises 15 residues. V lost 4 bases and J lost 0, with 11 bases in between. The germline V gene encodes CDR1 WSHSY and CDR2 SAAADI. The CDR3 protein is CASSANSESTDTQYF. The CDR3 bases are TGCGCCAGCAGTGCAAATAGCGAGAGCACAGATACGCAGTATTTT.

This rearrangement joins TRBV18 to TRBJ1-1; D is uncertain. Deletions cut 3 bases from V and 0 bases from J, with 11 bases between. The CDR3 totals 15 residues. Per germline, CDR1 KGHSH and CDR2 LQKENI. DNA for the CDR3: TGTGCCAGCTCACCCGGGCGGGGATTGAACACTGAAGCTTTCTTT. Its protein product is CASSPGRGLNTEAFF.